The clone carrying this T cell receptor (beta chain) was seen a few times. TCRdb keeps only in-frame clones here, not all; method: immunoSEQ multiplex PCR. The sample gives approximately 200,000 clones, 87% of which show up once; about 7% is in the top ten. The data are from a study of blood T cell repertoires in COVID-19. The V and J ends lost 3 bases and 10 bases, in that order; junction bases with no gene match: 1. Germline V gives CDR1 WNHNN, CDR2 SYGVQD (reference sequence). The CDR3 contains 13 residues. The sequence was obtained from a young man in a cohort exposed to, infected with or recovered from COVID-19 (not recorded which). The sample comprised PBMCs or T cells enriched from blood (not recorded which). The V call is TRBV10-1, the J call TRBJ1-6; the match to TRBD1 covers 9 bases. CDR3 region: CASSEDRGSPLHF. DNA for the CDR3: TGCGCCAGCAGTGAAGACAGGGGGTCACCCCTCCACTTT.